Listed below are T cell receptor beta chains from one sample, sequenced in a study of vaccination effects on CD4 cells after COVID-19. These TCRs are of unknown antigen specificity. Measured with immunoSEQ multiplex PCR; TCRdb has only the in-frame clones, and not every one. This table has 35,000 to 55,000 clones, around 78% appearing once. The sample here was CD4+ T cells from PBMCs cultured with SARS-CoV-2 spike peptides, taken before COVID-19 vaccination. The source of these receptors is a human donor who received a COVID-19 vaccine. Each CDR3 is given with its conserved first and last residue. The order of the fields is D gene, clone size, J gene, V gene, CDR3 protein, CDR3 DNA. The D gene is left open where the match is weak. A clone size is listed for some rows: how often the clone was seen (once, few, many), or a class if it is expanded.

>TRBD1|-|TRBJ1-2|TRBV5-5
CASSLAGTGGVYGYTF
TGTGCCAGCAGCTTGGCCGGGACAGGGGGTGTCTATGGCTACACCTTC
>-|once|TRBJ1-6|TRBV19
CASGSRSSYNSPLHF
TGTGCCAGTGGCTCCAGGAGCTCCTATAATTCACCCCTCCACTTT
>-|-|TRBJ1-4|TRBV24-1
CATSDLRPQTYEKLFF
TGTGCCACCAGTGACCTTAGACCGCAGACCTATGAAAAACTGTTTTTT
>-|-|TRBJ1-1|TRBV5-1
CASRSEGSEAFF
TGCGCCAGCAGATCAGAGGGGAGTGAAGCTTTCTTT
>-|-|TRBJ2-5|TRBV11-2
CASSSSWGGRDWETQYF
TGTGCCAGCAGCTCCTCGTGGGGTGGCAGGGATTGGGAGACCCAGTACTTC
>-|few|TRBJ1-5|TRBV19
CASSIAGGYNQPQHF
TGTGCCAGTAGTATAGCGGGCGGTTACAATCAGCCCCAGCATTTT
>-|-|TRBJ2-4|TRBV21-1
CASSRRAGWEQTNIQYF
TGTGCCAGCAGCAGAAGGGCGGGGTGGGAGCAAACAAACATTCAGTACTTC
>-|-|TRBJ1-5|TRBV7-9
CASRKYDNQPQHF
TGTGCCAGCAGGAAGTACGACAATCAGCCCCAGCATTTT
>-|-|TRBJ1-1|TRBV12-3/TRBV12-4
CASSLGQNTEAFF
TGTGCCAGCAGTTTGGGACAGAACACTGAAGCTTTCTTT
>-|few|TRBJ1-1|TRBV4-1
CASSQEPAQMNTEAFF
TGCGCCAGCAGCCAAGAACCTGCACAAATGAACACTGAAGCTTTCTTT
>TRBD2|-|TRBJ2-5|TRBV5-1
CASSLTWAGVETQYF
TGCGCCAGCAGCTTGACGTGGGCGGGGGTGGAGACCCAGTACTTC
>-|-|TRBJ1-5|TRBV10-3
CAIRSDSNQPQHF
TGTGCCATCCGAAGCGATTCCAATCAGCCCCAGCATTTT
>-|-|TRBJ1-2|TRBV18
CASSPEGGYGYTF
TGTGCCAGCTCACCAGAGGGGGGCTATGGCTACACCTTC
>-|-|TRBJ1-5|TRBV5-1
CASSTGGDQPQHF
TGCGCCAGCAGCACAGGAGGGGATCAGCCCCAGCATTTT
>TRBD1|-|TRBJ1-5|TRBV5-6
CASSLSRGQGGRPQHF
TGTGCCAGCAGCTTGTCGCGGGGACAGGGTGGCCGGCCCCAGCATTTT
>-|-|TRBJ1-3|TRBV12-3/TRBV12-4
CASGFGSGNTIYF
TGTGCCAGCGGGTTCGGTTCTGGAAACACCATATATTTT
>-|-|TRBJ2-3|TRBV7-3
CASSLTAGRYTDTQYF
TGTGCCAGCAGCTTAACCGCGGGACGCTACACAGATACGCAGTATTTT
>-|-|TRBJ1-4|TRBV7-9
CASSLGGTANEKLFF
TGTGCCAGCAGCTTAGGGGGGACGGCTAATGAAAAACTGTTTTTT
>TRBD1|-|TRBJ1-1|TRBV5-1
CASSSVGTENTEAFF
TGCGCCAGCAGCTCGGTGGGGACAGAAAACACTGAAGCTTTCTTT
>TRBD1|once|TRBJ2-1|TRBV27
CASSGRDRRNLYNEQFF
TGTGCCAGCAGTGGGCGGGACAGGAGAAACCTTTACAATGAGCAGTTCTTC
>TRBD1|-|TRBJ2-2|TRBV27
CASSFPPGQGGGLFF
TGTGCCAGCAGTTTCCCACCGGGACAGGGAGGGGGGCTGTTTTTT
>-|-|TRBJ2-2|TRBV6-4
CASRGSNTGELFF
TGTGCCAGCCGGGGGTCGAACACCGGGGAGCTGTTTTTT
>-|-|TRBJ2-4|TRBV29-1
CSVEERGVGKNIQYF
TGCAGCGTTGAAGAAAGGGGGGTGGGCAAAAACATTCAGTACTTC